These 6 T cell receptor beta chains were sequenced from one sample in a study of identical twins. TCRdb ran MiXCR on the 5' RACE reads and lists one entry per CDR3 protein. This sample has roughly 480,000 distinct CDR3 sequences; roughly a quarter occur once, and the top ten carry 2.9%. These same data were also listed under a study on T cells expressing NK-cell markers.

The sequenced sample consisted of CD4+ T cells sorted from blood. The receptor source for this set is a woman younger than 30 in good health.

The chain links TRBV12-3 or TRBV12-4 to TRBJ1-2; a weak D match, TRBD1 (5 bases). The CDR3 spans 15 residues. The V and J ends lost 2 bases and 6 bases respectively, with 16 bases between them. This CDR3 reads CASSLMQGSTHGYTF. The CDR3 DNA reads as TGTGCCAGCAGTTTAATGCAGGGAAGCACCCATGGCTACACCTTC.

The chain employs TRBV25-1 and TRBJ2-1; no clear D gene. This CDR3 region has 12 residues. The V end lost 4 bases, the J end lost 10 bases, and 11 bases lay between the germline ends. From germline, CDR1 is MGHDK and CDR2 SYGVNS. CDR3 DNA sequence: TGTGCCAGCAGTGGGACGGGTCCAGAGCAGTTCTTC. Its translation: CASSGTGPEQFF.

The chain joins TRBV5-1 to TRBJ2-1; D is unresolved. The germline V and J ends were trimmed by 1 base and 8 bases, with 10 bases remaining between them. Germline values: CDR1 SGHRS, CDR2 YFSETQ. There are 13 residues in the CDR3. Here the CDR3 reads CASSLSPRHEQFF. CDR3 DNA sequence: TGCGCCAGCAGCTTGTCCCCCCGGCATGAGCAGTTCTTC. The full variable domain, completed using reference TRBV5-1 and TRBJ2-1, is KAGVTQTPRYLIKTRGQQVTLSCSPISGHRSVSWYQQTPGQGLQFLFEYFSETQRNKGNFPGRFSGRQFSNSRSEMNVSTLELGDSALYLCASSLSPRHEQFFGPGTRLTVL.

This clonotype has just one count. The chain uses TRBV29-1 and TRBJ2-7, with 7 bases that match TRBD1. The CDR3 runs 14 residues. The V gene's germline CDR1 is SQVTM and CDR2 ANQGSEA. Trimming took 7 bases from V and 0 from J; bases not matched to a gene: 9. The CDR3 protein is CSARGQRSSYEQYF. The CDR3 DNA reads TGCAGCGCCCGGGGACAGCGAAGCTCCTACGAGCAGTACTTC.

V gene TRBV27 combines with J gene TRBJ1-5; the D is unclear. There are 13 residues in the CDR3. CDR1 and CDR2 (germline): MNHEY, SMNVEV (reference sequence). V was clipped by 5 bases and J by 6 bases, with 11 bases between them. The CDR3 sequence: CASSLSLTQPQHF. In nucleotides, the CDR3 is TGTGCCAGCAGTCTAAGCTTGACTCAGCCCCAGCATTTT.

V is TRBV12-3 or TRBV12-4 and J is TRBJ1-2; maybe TRBD1 (6 bases). The CDR3 runs 15 residues. Trimming removed 4 bases at V and 1 base at J, with 13 bases between. CDR3 nucleotides: TGTGCCAGCAGTTACCCGGGACATCGTAACTATGGCTACACCTTC. It yields the protein CASSYPGHRNYGYTF.